A single sample gave rise to the 9 T cell receptor beta chains below, sequenced in a study of cytomegalovirus exposure and HLA in healthy donors. With 60 Vbeta and 13 Jbeta primers, the PCR was carried out. Sequencing was performed with immunoSEQ multiplex PCR; in TCRdb, only in-frame clones are kept and a portion is missing. The repertoire consists of about 140,000 clones, with 70% to 85% occurring once and the leading ten covering roughly 1.4%. Sequenced: PBMCs. The receptors come from a man between 25 and 39 years old in good health and CMV-seropositive.

The CDR3 region has the DNA TGTGCCAGCAGCTCCATTTTGGCCCCGAACACTGAAGCTTTCTTT. This gives the protein CASSSILAPNTEAFF. V and J are TRBV11-3 and TRBJ1-1, with D hard to call. This CDR3 contains 15 residues. Germline CDR1 reads SGHNT; CDR2 reads YENEEA. V lost 4 bases and J 1 base, leaving 13 bases between the germline ends.

This sequence joins TRBV27 and TRBJ2-5, with 9 bases matching TRBD2. Germline trimming cut 6 bases from V and 2 bases from J; bases unmatched to any gene: 10. The CDR3 runs to 16 residues. Germline-derived CDR1 and CDR2 are MNHEY and SMNVEV (reference sequence). CDR3 amino acids: CASRRGGLAGQETQYF. CDR3 coding DNA: TGTGCCAGCAGGAGGGGGGGCCTAGCGGGACAAGAGACCCAGTACTTC.

The rearrangement uses TRBV28 and TRBJ1-2, with D unresolved. Germline CDR1 MDHEN, CDR2 SYDVKM. The CDR3 has 15 residues. Deletions cut 4 bases from V and 5 bases from J, with 17 bases between. The CDR3 DNA sequence: TGTGCCAGCAGTTCCGTATGGTCCTACCCGTATGGCTACACCTTC. This codes for CASSSVWSYPYGYTF.

The chain uses TRBV19 and TRBJ2-7, with D possibly being TRBD1 (6 bases). V dropped 6 bases and J dropped 2 bases, with 11 bases sitting between them. Germline V gene lookup returns CDR1 LNHDA and CDR2 SQIVND (reference sequence). The CDR3 loop spans 13 amino acids. CDR3 loop: CASSPGQTYEQYF. CDR3 nucleotide sequence: TGTGCCAGTAGCCCTGGACAGACCTACGAGCAGTACTTC.

This clone was picked up a small number of times. The chain employs TRBV4-2 and TRBJ1-1, with 10 bases aligning to TRBD1. In germline, CDR1 is LGHNA, CDR2 YNFKEQ. The ends lost 4 bases at V and 5 bases at J; junction bases unmatched: 10. The CDR3 loop spans 16 amino acids. CDR3 nucleotide sequence: TGTGCCAGCAGCCTACGAACGGACAGGGGGGATACTGAAGCTTTCTTT. Its translation: CASSLRTDRGDTEAFF.

The V and J genes are TRBV29-1 and TRBJ1-1; 9 bases match TRBD1. The V gene's germline CDR1 is SQVTM and CDR2 ANQGSEA. Trimming took 6 bases from V and 3 from J; bases not matched to a gene: 8. CDR3 length equals 14 residues. CDR3 in amino acids: CSVIQGAPDTEAFF. CDR3 in DNA: TGCAGCGTCATACAGGGGGCGCCGGACACTGAAGCTTTCTTT.

Ten or more counts support this clone. The V and J genes are TRBV5-6 and TRBJ2-5; 7 bases align to TRBD1. V shed 3 bases and J 7 bases; nucleotides not matched to a gene: 12. The CDR3 runs to 15 residues. Germline values: CDR1 SGHDT, CDR2 YYEEEE. The CDR3 loop is CASSSALTGSATQYF. In DNA, the CDR3 is TGTGCCAGCAGCTCGGCCCTGACAGGGTCCGCGACCCAGTACTTC.

The chain is built from TRBV4-2 and TRBJ2-6; TRBD1 agrees at 8 bases. Germline loops: CDR1 LGHNA, CDR2 YNFKEQ. Unmatched junction bases numbered 11, after V lost 1 base and J lost 0 bases. The CDR3 is 20 residues long. The CDR3 region has the DNA TGTGCCAGCAGCCAAGGAGGGAGGACAGGGTTTTACTCTGGGGCCAACGTCCTGACTTTC. This translates into CASSQGGRTGFYSGANVLTF.

The chain carries TRBV19 and TRBJ1-4; 8 bases agree with TRBD1. In germline, CDR1 is LNHDA, CDR2 SQIVND (reference sequence). V lost 5 bases, J lost 7 bases, and 6 bases stayed unmatched. This CDR3 contains 14 residues. The CDR3 sequence: CASSLAGGGEKLFF. CDR3 DNA sequence: TGTGCCAGTAGTCTGGCAGGGGGCGGTGAAAAACTGTTTTTT.